This T cell receptor beta chain was identified during a study of blood T cells in healthy people across ages. Overall study findings and caveats: It was found that TCR beta diversity correlated strongly with the percentage of naive T cells. Because donor CMV status was unknown, expanded clonotype changes were possibly confounded.

Worth noting for this clonotype: Antigen specificity is unknown.

A J-beta primer mix and a sample-barcoded 5' primer were used in a second PCR of roughly 6 to 12 cycles. The template-switch adaptor was a 5' adaptor with 12 random nucleotides. It tagged each cDNA molecule. One entry per CDR3 protein results from TCRdb running MiXCR on the 5' RACE reads. The table includes fewer than 700,000 distinct CDR3 sequences, 40% to 50% detected once. The donors, healthy Caucasians from Russia, were aged roughly 6 to 90. This sequence originates from a man older than 75 in good health. Input material: blood.

The DNA of the CDR3 is TGTGCCAGCAGTGAAATTCGGTCGGGGACCCGCAAAGGCAATGAGCAGTTCTTC. Translated, it gives CASSEIRSGTRKGNEQFF. The J gene is TRBJ2-1, the V gene TRBV25-1; D might be TRBD1 or TRBD2, each matching 5 bases. Trimming cost V 2 bases and J 6 bases, with 23 bases left between them. This CDR3 has 18 amino acids. The germline V gene encodes CDR1 MGHDK and CDR2 SYGVNS.